These 20 T cell receptor beta chains came from one sample sequenced in a study of human T cells and chemical hapten exposure. Sample time point: pre-sensitization, week 0. Treatment denoted: therapeutic diphenylcyclopropenone sensitization with weekly scalp DPC. TCRdb used MiXCR to reprocess the RACE reads, holding one entry per CDR3 protein. The sample comprises 250,000 or so distinct CDR3 sequences, over 8% of which are singletons, and approximately 2.2% rests with the top ten. Sequencing used whole blood, obtained in connection with sensitization to the hapten diphenylcyclopropenone (DPC). The receptors derive from a woman in her forties with alopecia areata. Some clones in this sample may be carry-over from other donors' samples.

This clonotype was detected many times. For the CDR3, the DNA is TGCGCCAGCAGTCGCCTGAGGGACGATAATTCACCCCTCCACTTT. This translates into CASSRLRDDNSPLHF. V and J are TRBV5-1 and TRBJ1-6; D is possibly TRBD1 (5 bases). V was clipped by 5 bases and J by 5 bases, with 14 bases between them. The CDR3 is 15 amino acids. The germline V gene has CDR1 SGHRS and CDR2 YFSETQ.

Here the CDR3 DNA reads TGTGCCAGCAGCCCGCAGGGGGCGCCTAATCAGCCCCAGCATTTT. Translation gives CASSPQGAPNQPQHF. The V gene is TRBV4-2, the J gene TRBJ1-5, with TRBD1 matching over 8 bases. The CDR3 covers 15 residues. Germline lookup yields CDR1 LGHNA and CDR2 YNFKEQ. Trimming removed 4 bases from V and 4 bases from J; junction bases left unmatched: 6.

This clonotype came up a few times. The chain couples TRBV9 to TRBJ2-6; a possible D gene is TRBD1 (6 bases). The V gene's germline CDR1 is SGDLS and CDR2 YYNGEE. V lost 0 bases and J 4 bases, leaving 14 bases between the germline ends. The CDR3 runs to 17 residues. The CDR3 protein is CASSVEGRGSGANVLTF. DNA for the CDR3: TGTGCCAGCAGCGTAGAAGGCAGGGGTTCCGGGGCCAACGTCCTGACTTTC.

The chain couples TRBV28 to TRBJ1-5, with 7 nucleotides matching TRBD1. V trimming: 3 bases; J trimming: 2 bases; junction bases outside the gene matches: 7. Germline-derived CDR1 and CDR2 are MDHEN and SYDVKM. This CDR3 is 16 amino acids long. Here the CDR3 reads CASSFHTGDGNQPQHF. The CDR3, as DNA: TGTGCCAGCAGTTTTCACACAGGGGATGGCAATCAGCCCCAGCATTTT.

J is TRBJ2-7 and V is TRBV6-2 or TRBV6-3; 8 positions match TRBD2. The CDR3 spans 17 residues. V lost 0 bases and J lost 3; bases outside the gene matches: 10. The germline V gene encodes CDR1 MNHEY and CDR2 SVGEGT. This CDR3 reads CASSYSTGGRPLYEQYF. The CDR3 DNA is TGTGCCAGCAGTTACTCGACTGGCGGGAGGCCCCTCTACGAGCAGTACTTC.

This chain connects TRBV11-3 to TRBJ2-5; no clear D. V gave up 3 bases and J gave up 5 bases, with 10 bases separating them. The germline gives CDR1 SGHNT, CDR2 YENEEA. The CDR3 runs 13 residues. The CDR3 sequence is CASSFTHLETQYF. In DNA form, the CDR3 reads TGTGCCAGCAGCTTTACCCACTTGGAGACCCAGTACTTC. Full variable domain (missing parts from reference TRBV11-3 and TRBJ2-5): EAGVVQSPRYKIIEKKQPVAFWCNPISGHNTLYWYLQNLGQGPELLIRYENEEAVDDSQLPKDRFSAERLKGVDSTLKIQPAELGDSAVYLCASSFTHLETQYFGPGTRLLVL.

In this sample, this clonotype turned up a few times. V gene TRBV5-1 combines with J gene TRBJ1-2; possible D gene TRBD1, 6 bases. CDR1 is SGHRS, CDR2 YFSETQ, per germline. V was clipped by 0 bases and J by 4 bases, with 10 bases between them. The length of the CDR3 is 14 residues. The CDR3 DNA reads as TGCGCCAGCAGCTTGGACAGGGTGACCTATGGCTACACCTTC. Its protein is CASSLDRVTYGYTF. The full variable domain, with the rest looked up from reference TRBV5-1 and TRBJ1-2, is KAGVTQTPRYLIKTRGQQVTLSCSPISGHRSVSWYQQTPGQGLQFLFEYFSETQRNKGNFPGRFSGRQFSNSRSEMNVSTLELGDSALYLCASSLDRVTYGYTFGSGTRLTVV.

The genes are TRBV25-1 and TRBJ2-5; no clear D. CDR1 MGHDK and CDR2 SYGVNS come from the germline V gene. The CDR3 extends over 15 amino acids. With 1 base removed from V and 2 bases from J, the gap between germline ends came to 11 bases. CDR3 DNA sequence: TGTGCCAGCAGTGAATTAGCAGCGAAACAAGAGACCCAGTACTTC. It is translated as CASSELAAKQETQYF.

This chain uses TRBV6-6 with TRBJ2-4; D is uncertain. Germline lookup yields CDR1 MNHNY and CDR2 SVGAGI (reference sequence). The CDR3 is made up of 13 amino acids. V lost 10 bases and J lost 7, with 17 bases in between. The CDR3 DNA follows: TGTGCCACCATCGTCGACAACGGTAACATTCAGTACTTC. Its protein product is CATIVDNGNIQYF.

The table lists this clonotype with a few counts. This sequence joins TRBV12-3 or TRBV12-4 and TRBJ2-1; a weak D match, TRBD1 (5 bases). Trimming pared 2 bases from V and 10 bases from J, leaving 9 bases between. The CDR3 runs to 12 residues. Here the CDR3 DNA reads TGTGCCAGCAGTTTATTGACAGCCGAGCAGTTCTTC. Amino acid sequence: CASSLLTAEQFF.

The sample holds a few counts of this clonotype. CDR3 protein: CASSLGAVGLTNTGELFF. CDR3 nucleotide sequence: TGCGCCAGCAGCTTGGGAGCGGTGGGCCTTACGAACACCGGGGAGCTGTTTTTT. The V call is TRBV5-1, the J call TRBJ2-2; D may be TRBD2 (5 bases). V lost 0 bases, J lost 0 bases, and 15 bases lay in between. This CDR3 region has 18 residues. Germline V gives CDR1 SGHRS, CDR2 YFSETQ.

This clonotype turned up a few times. This chain links TRBV4-3 with TRBJ2-7; 14 bases are shared with TRBD2. The CDR3 spans 16 residues. J gave up 5 bases and V 4 bases, and 7 bases lay outside the gene matches. Germline CDR1 and CDR2: LGHNA and YSLEER. The CDR3 loop is CASSPGTSGSIHEQYF. CDR3 coding DNA: TGCGCCAGCAGCCCCGGGACTAGCGGGAGTATCCACGAGCAGTACTTC.

This clonotype showed up just a few times. This chain links TRBV5-1 with TRBJ2-5; D might be TRBD2 (6 bases). Germline V CDR1 and CDR2: SGHRS, YFSETQ. This CDR3 comprises 14 residues. The V gene lost 0 bases and the J gene lost 6 bases, with 12 bases spanning the gap. The CDR3 DNA reads as TGCGCCAGCAGCTTGGCCCCTAGCGAAAAGACCCAGTACTTC. It translates to CASSLAPSEKTQYF.

This clonotype was counted a few times. V and J are TRBV7-2 and TRBJ2-5; 7 bases line up with TRBD1. Trimming cost V 6 bases and J 5 bases; bases outside gene matches: 6. CDR1 and CDR2 from the germline V gene are SGHTA and FQGNSA. The CDR3 sequence is 13 residues long. This CDR3 reads CASRSRGKETQYF. The CDR3 DNA reads as TGTGCCAGCAGGAGCAGGGGGAAGGAGACCCAGTACTTC.

This clonotype showed up just a few times. The rearrangement joins TRBV6-1 to TRBJ2-7; 8 positions agree with TRBD2. Germline-derived CDR1 and CDR2 are MNHNS and SASEGT. This CDR3 is built from 15 residues. The junction had 6 bases not matched to a gene; V was cut back by 1 base and J by 4 bases. The CDR3 loop is CASSEGSGSSYEQYF. For the CDR3, the DNA is TGTGCCAGCAGTGAAGGGAGCGGGAGCTCATACGAGCAGTACTTC.

This clonotype was recorded a few times. This chain links TRBV5-1 with TRBJ2-5; D possibly corresponds to TRBD1 (6 bases). Germline V gene data show CDR1 as SGHRS and CDR2 as YFSETQ. Trimming left V 2 bases short and J 2 bases short, with 19 bases between. The CDR3 consists of 17 residues. The CDR3 DNA follows: TGCGCCAGCAGCTTTCTATACCCCCCGGGACAACAAGAGACCCAGTACTTC. Protein sequence: CASSFLYPPGQQETQYF.

V is TRBV7-2 and J is TRBJ2-4; the D is unclear. The CDR3 is 14 residues long. The germline V and J ends were trimmed by 5 bases and 10 bases, with 18 bases remaining between them. CDR1 and CDR2 (germline): SGHTA, FQGNSA. The CDR3: CASSPEARSVIQYF. In nucleotides, the CDR3 is TGTGCCAGCAGCCCTGAAGCTCGGTCGGTTATTCAGTACTTC.

The chain links TRBV20-1 to TRBJ2-7; 10 bases are a match to TRBD1. From germline, CDR1 is DFQATT and CDR2 SNEGSKA (reference sequence). V was clipped by 6 bases and J by 3 bases; unmatched bases: 5. The CDR3 is 13 residues long. DNA of the CDR3: TGCAGTGCCGCCGGGACAGGGGTCTACGAGCAGTACTTC. It specifies CSAAGTGVYEQYF.

The J gene is TRBJ2-5, the V gene TRBV28; the match to TRBD2 covers 9 bases. CDR3 size: 14 residues. The germline V gene has CDR1 MDHEN and CDR2 SYDVKM. Trimming took 2 bases from V and 3 from J; bases not matched to a gene: 1. This CDR3 reads CASSLSGRKETQYF. The CDR3, as DNA: TGTGCCAGCAGTTTAAGCGGGAGGAAAGAGACCCAGTACTTC.

This clonotype came up a few times. The chain recombines TRBV28 with TRBJ2-1; TRBD1 agrees at 7 bases. Germline V gene lookup returns CDR1 MDHEN and CDR2 SYDVKM. This CDR3 contains 13 residues. V lost 10 bases and J lost 9; bases outside the gene matches: 12. The CDR3 loop reads CATVEQGLGEQFF. Written as DNA, the CDR3 is TGTGCCACCGTTGAACAGGGGTTGGGTGAGCAGTTCTTC.